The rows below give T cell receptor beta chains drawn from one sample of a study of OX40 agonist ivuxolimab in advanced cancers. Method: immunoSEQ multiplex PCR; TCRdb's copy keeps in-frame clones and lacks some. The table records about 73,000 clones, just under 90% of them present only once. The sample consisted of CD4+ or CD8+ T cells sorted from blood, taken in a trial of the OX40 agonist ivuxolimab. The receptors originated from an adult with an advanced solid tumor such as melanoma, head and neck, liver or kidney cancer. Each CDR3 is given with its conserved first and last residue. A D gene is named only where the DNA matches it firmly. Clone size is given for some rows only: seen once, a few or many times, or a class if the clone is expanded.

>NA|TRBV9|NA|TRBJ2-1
TGTGCCAGCAGCGTAGGGAGTAGCGCCCACAATGAGCAGTTCTTC
CASSVGSSAHNEQFF
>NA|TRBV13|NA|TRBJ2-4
TGTGCCAGCAGCTTTGGGCGGAGGGGCCAGTACTTC
CASSFGRRGQYF
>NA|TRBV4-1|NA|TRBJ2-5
TGCGCCAGCAGCCAAGATGGGACCGTGGAAGAGACCCAGTACTTC
CASSQDGTVEETQYF
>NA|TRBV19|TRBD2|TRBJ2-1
TGTGCCAGTAGTCTTCGGACTAGCGGGGGCTCCTACAATGAGCAGTTCTTC
CASSLRTSGGSYNEQFF
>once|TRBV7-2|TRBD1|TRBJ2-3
TGTGCCAGCAGCTTGCGACAGGGAGATAGCACAGATACGCAGTATTTT
CASSLRQGDSTDTQYF
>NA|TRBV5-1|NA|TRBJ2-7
TGCGCCAGCAGCTTTAGTGAGGTTGACTCCTACGAGCAGTACTTC
CASSFSEVDSYEQYF
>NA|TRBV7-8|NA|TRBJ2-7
TGTGCCAGCAGCTTCAGTCAGAGGTACGAGCAGTACTTC
CASSFSQRYEQYF
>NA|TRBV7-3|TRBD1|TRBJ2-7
TGTGCCAGCAGCCTGACCGGGACAGGGGCTAGCTCCTACGAGCAGTACTTC
CASSLTGTGASSYEQYF
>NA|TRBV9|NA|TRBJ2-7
TGTGCCAGCAGCACGGCAGGGAACGAGCAGTACTTC
CASSTAGNEQYF
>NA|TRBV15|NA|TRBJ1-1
TGTGCCACCAGCAGTTCCCGAGGAGGGGCCGGGAACACTGAAGCTTTCTTT
CATSSSRGGAGNTEAFF
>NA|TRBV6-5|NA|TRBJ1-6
TGTGCCACAGGGAGGGATTCACCCCTCCACTTT
CATGRDSPLHF
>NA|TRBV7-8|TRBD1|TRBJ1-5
TGTGCCAGCAGCTCTGGGACAGGGGCATCTCAGCCCCAGCATTTT
CASSSGTGASQPQHF
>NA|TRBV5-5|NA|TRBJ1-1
TGTGCCAGCAGCCCGAGGGACACTGAAGCTTTCTTT
CASSPRDTEAFF
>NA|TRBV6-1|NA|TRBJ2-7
TGTGCCAGCAGTGCCCACCCAAGTATCGAGCAGTACTTC
CASSAHPSIEQYF
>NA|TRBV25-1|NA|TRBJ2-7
TGTGCCAGCAGTGAAAGCTTCCTTCCGGGGTACGAGCAGTACTTC
CASSESFLPGYEQYF
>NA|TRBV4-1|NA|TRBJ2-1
TGCGCCAGCAGCCAGGGGTCTCGTGAGCAGTTCTTC
CASSQGSREQFF
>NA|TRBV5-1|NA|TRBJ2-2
TGCGCCAGCACCTTAACGACAGGACACCGCGGGGAGCTGTTTTTT
CASTLTTGHRGELFF
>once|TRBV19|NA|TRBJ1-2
TGTGCCAGTAGTATAGGGCAGATCCATGGCTACACCTTC
CASSIGQIHGYTF
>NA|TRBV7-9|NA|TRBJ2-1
TGTGCCAGCAGCTTAATGCCAAACAATGAGCAGTTCTTC
CASSLMPNNEQFF
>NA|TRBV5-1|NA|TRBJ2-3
TGCGCCAGCAGCTTGGTCGGGACCCCAGATACGCAGTATTTT
CASSLVGTPDTQYF
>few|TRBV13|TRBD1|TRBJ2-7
TGTGCCAGCAGCCACCGGGACAGGGTGCACGAGCAGTACTTC
CASSHRDRVHEQYF
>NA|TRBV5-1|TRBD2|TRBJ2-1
TGCGCCAGCAGCTTGGAGGGTACTAGCGGGAGGTGGGATGAGCAGTTCTTC
CASSLEGTSGRWDEQFF
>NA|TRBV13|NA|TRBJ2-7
TGTGCCAGCAGCCTTAATTTCCGTCTGGACGAGCAGTACTTC
CASSLNFRLDEQYF
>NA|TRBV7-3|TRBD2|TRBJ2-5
TGTGCCAGCAGCCCCAACACGCTAGCGGTGCAAGAGACCCAGTACTTC
CASSPNTLAVQETQYF
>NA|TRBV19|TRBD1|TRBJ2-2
TGTGCCAGTAGTCCGGGACAGACTAACACCGGGGAGCTGTTTTTT
CASSPGQTNTGELFF
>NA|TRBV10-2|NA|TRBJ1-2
TGCGCCAGCAGCGAAGACCCGGGAGGGAATGGCTACACCTTC
CASSEDPGGNGYTF
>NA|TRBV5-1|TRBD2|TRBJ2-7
TGCGCCAGCAGCTTGGGGACTAGCGGGAGGGTGTCCTACGAGCAGTACTTC
CASSLGTSGRVSYEQYF
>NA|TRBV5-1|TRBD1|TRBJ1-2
TGCGCCAGCAGCCAGGGGGAGGATGGCTACACCTTC
CASSQGEDGYTF
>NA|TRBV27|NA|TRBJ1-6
TGTGCCAGCAGTTTAGGTCAGAATTCACCCCTCCACTTT
CASSLGQNSPLHF
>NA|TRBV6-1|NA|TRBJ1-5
TGTGCCAGCAGTGACTGGGGTAGCAATCAGCCCCAGCATTTT
CASSDWGSNQPQHF
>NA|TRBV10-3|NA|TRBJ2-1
TGTGCCATCAGTGAGGAGCGTGGCTACAATGAGCAGTTCTTC
CAISEERGYNEQFF
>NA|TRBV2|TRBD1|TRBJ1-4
TGTGCCAGCAGTGGGGGACAGGTTAATGAAAAACTGTTTTTT
CASSGGQVNEKLFF
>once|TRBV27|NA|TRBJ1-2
TGTGCCACCACCAGAGGGGCAGGGGACCCCTATGGCTACACCTTC
CATTRGAGDPYGYTF
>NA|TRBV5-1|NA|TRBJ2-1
TGCGCCAGCAGCTGGGGCCTAGCGCCGACCTACAATGAGCAGTTCTTC
CASSWGLAPTYNEQFF
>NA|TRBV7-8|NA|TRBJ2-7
TGTGCCAGCACCCTGGGACTGGGAGAGCAGTACTTC
CASTLGLGEQYF
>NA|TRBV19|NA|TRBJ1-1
TGTGCCACCGAATCGAACACTGAAGCTTTCTTT
CATESNTEAFF
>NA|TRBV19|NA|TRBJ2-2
TGTGCCAGTAGTATGCCTGGACACACGAACACCGGGGAGCTGTTTTTT
CASSMPGHTNTGELFF
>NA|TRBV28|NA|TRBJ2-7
TGTGCCAGCAGTTTTAGCGGAGAGCTCTACGAGCAGTACTTC
CASSFSGELYEQYF
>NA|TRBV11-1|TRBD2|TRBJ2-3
TGTGCCAGCAGCCCCGGACTAGGGTTAGATACGCAGTATTTT
CASSPGLGLDTQYF
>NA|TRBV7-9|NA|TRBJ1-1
TGTGCCAGCAGCGCGGTTTTGGGGGGCTCTGAAGCTTTCTTT
CASSAVLGGSEAFF
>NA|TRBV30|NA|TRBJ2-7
TGTGCCTGGTCGACAGAAACCTACGAGCAGTACTTC
CAWSTETYEQYF
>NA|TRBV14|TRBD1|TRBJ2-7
TGTGCCAGCAGCCTACATACGGGACAGGGGCGGTACGAGCAGTACTTC
CASSLHTGQGRYEQYF
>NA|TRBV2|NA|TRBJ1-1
TGTGCCAGCAGTGACAGGGTGGTGGATGCTTTCTTT
CASSDRVVDAFF
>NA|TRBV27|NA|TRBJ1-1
TGTGCCAGCAGTCCTTTGGACAGGAACACTGAAGCTTTCTTT
CASSPLDRNTEAFF
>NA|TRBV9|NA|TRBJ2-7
TGTGCCAGCAGCTCCCGGGGCCACGCACCCTACGAGCAGTACTTC
CASSSRGHAPYEQYF
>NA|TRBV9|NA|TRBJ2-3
TGTGCCAGCAGCCACCACTGGGAACCTACGCAGTATTTT
CASSHHWEPTQYF
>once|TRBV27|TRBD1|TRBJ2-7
TGTGCCAGCAGCTTAACAGGGGCCGGCTCCTACGAGCAGTACTTC
CASSLTGAGSYEQYF
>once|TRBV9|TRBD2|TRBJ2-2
TGTGCCAGCAGCAGCCCGGGACTAGCGGGAGTCGGGAACACCGGGGAGCTGTTTTTT
CASSSPGLAGVGNTGELFF
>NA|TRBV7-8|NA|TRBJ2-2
TGTGCCAGCAGCTCCGGGACAAACACCGGGGAGCTGTTTTTT
CASSSGTNTGELFF
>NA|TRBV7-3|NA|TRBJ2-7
TGTGCCAGCAGCTTAAGGGACAACTACGAGCAGTACTTC
CASSLRDNYEQYF
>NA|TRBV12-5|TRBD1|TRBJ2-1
TGTGCTAGTGGCTCCCGGGACAGGGGCGCCGTTGAGCAGTTCTTC
CASGSRDRGAVEQFF
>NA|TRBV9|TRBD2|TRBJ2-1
TGTGCCAGCAGCCTAGCGGGGGTGGTCGATGAGCAGTTCTTC
CASSLAGVVDEQFF
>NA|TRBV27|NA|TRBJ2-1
TGTGCCAGCAGTTTCGGCAGGGGCGTCGATGAGCAGTTCTTC
CASSFGRGVDEQFF